One and the same sample provided the 25 T cell receptor beta chains below, sequenced in a study of TIL therapy for anti-PD-1-resistant metastatic lung cancer. Documented time point: pre-treatment sample, taken before nivolumab and TIL therapy. The immunoSEQ assay was v3. Clones were sequenced by immunoSEQ multiplex PCR, and TCRdb holds only the in-frame ones, with some missing. The sample has 50,000 to 60,000 clones; roughly four fifths are singletons. The sequencing used blood, collected at baseline. The source is a person aged 25 to 79 with non-small cell lung cancer.

The chain links TRBV27 to TRBJ2-7; 8 positions agree with TRBD1. V lost 3 bases and J lost 4; bases outside the gene matches: 5. The CDR3 runs to 14 residues. Germline V lookup: CDR1 MNHEY, CDR2 SMNVEV (reference sequence). CDR3 in amino acids: CASSFSRGLYEQYF. The CDR3 region has the DNA TGTGCCAGCAGTTTTAGCAGGGGGCTGTACGAGCAGTACTTC.

The rearrangement links TRBV27 to TRBJ2-7, with a possible D match to TRBD1 (5 bases). The CDR3 extends over 14 amino acids. V dropped 3 bases and J dropped 5 bases, with 14 bases sitting between them. In germline, CDR1 is MNHEY, CDR2 SMNVEV (reference sequence). The CDR3 sequence is CASSFIPTGDEQYF. DNA of the CDR3: TGTGCCAGCAGTTTCATCCCTACAGGTGACGAGCAGTACTTC.

The CDR3 DNA is TGTGCCACCAGTGGGTCCACAGATACGCAGTATTTT. Encoded protein: CATSGSTDTQYF. The rearrangement links TRBV24-1 to TRBJ2-3; D is unresolved. There are 12 residues in the CDR3. V lost 5 bases and J lost 2, with 4 bases in between. CDR1 is KGHDR, CDR2 SFDVKD, per germline.

The CDR3 spells CASSIDGRGSRFYEQYF. Here the CDR3 DNA reads TGTGCCAGTAGTATAGACGGGCGTGGTAGCCGGTTCTACGAGCAGTACTTC. This chain uses TRBV19 with TRBJ2-7; D remains ambiguous. Germline lookup yields CDR1 LNHDA and CDR2 SQIVND (reference sequence). This CDR3 contains 17 residues. Deletions cut 0 bases from V and 3 bases from J, with 18 bases between.

The CDR3 loop is CASSLYGSPTDTQYF. The CDR3 DNA follows: TGTGCCAGCAGTTTATACGGGAGCCCCACAGATACGCAGTATTTT. The chain employs TRBV28 and TRBJ2-3, with D possibly matching TRBD2 (6 bases). Germline V gene data show CDR1 as MDHEN and CDR2 as SYDVKM. With 1 base removed from V and 2 bases from J, the gap between germline ends came to 10 bases. The CDR3 loop spans 15 amino acids.

J is TRBJ1-5 and V is TRBV6-2 or TRBV6-3; 7 bases are shared with TRBD1. The CDR3 is 17 amino acids. Germline trimming cut 2 bases from V and 0 bases from J; bases unmatched to any gene: 7. Germline V lookup: CDR1 MNHEY, CDR2 SVGEGT. The CDR3 DNA reads as TGTGCCAGCAGTTACCCCCCGGGACAGTATAGCAATCAGCCCCAGCATTTT. Amino acid sequence: CASSYPPGQYSNQPQHF.

The rearrangement links TRBV6-2 or TRBV6-3 to TRBJ1-5; D possibly corresponds to TRBD1 (5 bases). CDR3 length: 14 amino acids. Trimming removed 2 bases from V and 4 bases from J, with 9 bases in between. Looked up from germline, CDR1 is MNHEY and CDR2 is SVGEGT. The CDR3 spells CASSYGAANQPQHF. CDR3 bases: TGTGCCAGCAGTTACGGGGCTGCGAATCAGCCCCAGCATTTT.

The rearrangement links TRBV15 to TRBJ2-3; D remains unclear. V lost 0 bases to trimming and J lost 2 bases, with 12 bases between them. The CDR3 sequence is 16 residues long. The germline gives CDR1 LNHNV, CDR2 YYDKDF (reference sequence). The CDR3 spells CATSREDGSDTDTQYF. As DNA, the CDR3 is TGTGCCACCAGCAGAGAGGACGGGTCCGACACAGATACGCAGTATTTT.

The chain joins TRBV19 to TRBJ2-7, with 10 bases fitting TRBD1. V lost 3 bases and J lost 2; bases outside the gene matches: 1. This CDR3 region has 14 residues. In germline, CDR1 is LNHDA, CDR2 SQIVND (reference sequence). CDR3 DNA: TGTGCCAGTAGTATGACAGGGGGCACCTACGAGCAGTACTTC. Translated: CASSMTGGTYEQYF.

The chain carries TRBV3-1 (or the pseudogene TRBV3-2) and TRBJ2-5; 7 bases line up with TRBD2. The CDR3 length is 14 residues. Germline CDR1 is LGHDT and CDR2 is YNNKEL (reference sequence). V gave up 6 bases and J gave up 5 bases; unmatched junction bases: 9. DNA of the CDR3: TGTGCCAGCAGGGGTGGCGGGAGTATGGAGACCCAGTACTTC. Residues: CASRGGGSMETQYF.

The rearrangement joins TRBV30 to TRBJ1-6; D is unclear. The CDR3 has 11 amino acids. Germline V lookup: CDR1 GTSNPN, CDR2 SVGIG (reference sequence). Trimming removed 3 bases at V and 9 bases at J, with 6 bases between. CDR3 in amino acids: CAWSDGSPLHF. The CDR3 region has the DNA TGTGCCTGGAGCGACGGTTCACCCCTCCACTTT.

This chain joins TRBV12-5 and TRBJ2-2, with 9 bases aligning to TRBD2. V was clipped by 0 bases and J by 3 bases; unmatched bases: 2. CDR3 length: 16 residues. The germline gives CDR1 LGHNT, CDR2 FRNRAP. As DNA, the CDR3 is TGTGCTAGTGGTTTGGTACTAGCGGGCGACACCGGGGAGCTGTTTTTT. As protein: CASGLVLAGDTGELFF. Filled out from reference TRBV12-5 and TRBJ2-2, the complete variable domain reads DARVTQTPRHKVTEMGQEVTMRCQPILGHNTVFWYRQTMMQGLELLAYFRNRAPLDDSGMPKDRFSAEMPDATLATLKIQPSEPRDSAVYFCASGLVLAGDTGELFFGEGSRLTVL.

V usage is TRBV27 and J usage is TRBJ2-3; D is perhaps TRBD2 (5 bases). CDR3 length: 15 residues. In germline, CDR1 is MNHEY, CDR2 SMNVEV (reference sequence). The V gene lost 2 bases and the J gene lost 6 bases, with 15 bases spanning the gap. The CDR3 nucleotides read TGTGCCAGCAGTTTAGGTTGGCGGGTTGGGGATACGCAGTATTTT. Protein sequence: CASSLGWRVGDTQYF.

This clone was detected a few times. The chain carries TRBV6-2 or TRBV6-3 and TRBJ2-1; 11 bases match TRBD2. The germline V gene has CDR1 MNHEY and CDR2 SVGEGT. Trimming removed 6 bases from V and 9 bases from J; junction bases left unmatched: 7. CDR3 length equals 14 residues. The CDR3 protein is CASSPSGGQGEQFF. For the CDR3, the DNA is TGTGCCAGCAGCCCTAGCGGGGGGCAGGGTGAGCAGTTCTTC.

CDR3 coding DNA: TGTGCCAGCAGCTTTAGCGGGGACGAGACCCAGTACTTC. Translation gives CASSFSGDETQYF. The chain uses TRBV7-3 and TRBJ2-5; 8 positions match TRBD2. CDR1 is SGHTA, CDR2 FQGTGA, per germline. V was clipped by 3 bases and J by 5 bases; unmatched bases: 2. The CDR3 length is 13 residues.

This chain joins TRBV30 and TRBJ2-7; no clear D gene. Trimming took off 2 bases at V and 7 bases at J, with 18 bases between the two ends. The CDR3 runs to 14 residues. Germline V gives CDR1 GTSNPN, CDR2 SVGIG (reference sequence). The chain's CDR3 is CAWSRFQNRVEQYF. The CDR3 bases are TGTGCCTGGAGTAGGTTCCAAAACCGAGTGGAGCAGTACTTC.

The gene calls are TRBV10-3 and TRBJ1-5; TRBD1 might be the D (6 bases). This CDR3 comprises 14 residues. V lost 11 bases and J 2 bases, leaving 16 bases between the germline ends. CDR1 is ENHRY and CDR2 is SYGVKD in the germline V gene. The CDR3 loop reads CASSSGAGNQPQHF. CDR3 coding DNA: TGTGCCTCCTCCTCGGGGGCTGGCAATCAGCCCCAGCATTTT.

This chain uses TRBV2 with TRBJ2-1, with 8 bases identical to TRBD1. Per the germline V gene, CDR1 is SNHLY and CDR2 is FYNNEI. The length of the CDR3 is 13 residues. Trimming removed 8 bases from V and 9 bases from J; junction bases left unmatched: 9. The CDR3 sequence: CASSGQGTGEQFF. The CDR3 DNA reads as TGTGCCAGCTCCGGACAGGGAACAGGTGAGCAGTTCTTC.

Here the CDR3 DNA reads TGCGCCAGCAGCTTGTTAAGGGGCGGGAACACTGAAGCTTTCTTT. Translation: CASSLLRGGNTEAFF. This chain joins TRBV5-1 and TRBJ1-1; perhaps TRBD1 as D (5 bases). The germline gives CDR1 SGHRS, CDR2 YFSETQ. V lost 1 base and J 1 base, leaving 11 bases between the germline ends. There are 15 residues in the CDR3.

This clone was seen only a few times. The chain carries TRBV4-2 and TRBJ2-3, with TRBD2 matching 11 bases. The germline CDR1 and CDR2 sequences are LGHNA and YNFKEQ. CDR3 length equals 14 residues. V was clipped by 9 bases and J by 2 bases; unmatched bases: 4. The CDR3 loop is CASQLAGVTDTQYF. The CDR3 DNA reads TGTGCCAGTCAACTAGCGGGGGTCACAGATACGCAGTATTTT.

The chain links TRBV5-1 to TRBJ2-1, with TRBD2 identical over 11 bases. The CDR3 runs 18 residues. Germline loops: CDR1 SGHRS, CDR2 YFSETQ. V shed 0 bases, J shed 0 bases, and the junction held 5 bases outside the gene matches. The CDR3 is CASSLAGSGGVSYNEQFF. The CDR3 DNA reads as TGCGCCAGCAGCTTGGCGGGTAGCGGGGGGGTCTCCTACAATGAGCAGTTCTTC.

The rearrangement uses TRBV3-1 (or the pseudogene TRBV3-2) and TRBJ2-3; D may correspond to TRBD1 or TRBD2 (5 bases each). V was trimmed by 4 bases and J by 0 bases, leaving 14 bases between them. The V gene's germline CDR1 is LGHDT and CDR2 YNNKEL (reference sequence). This CDR3 is 16 amino acids long. CDR3 sequence: CASSPLYGGSTDTQYF. The DNA of the CDR3 is TGTGCCAGCAGCCCCTTGTATGGGGGAAGCACAGATACGCAGTATTTT.

The genes are TRBV28 and TRBJ1-5; 9 nucleotides align to TRBD1. This CDR3 has 14 amino acids. Germline V gene lookup returns CDR1 MDHEN and CDR2 SYDVKM. V gave up 8 bases and J gave up 1 base; unmatched junction bases: 3. CDR3 residues: CASGGQGSNQPQHF. As DNA, the CDR3 is TGTGCCAGCGGGGGACAGGGCAGCAATCAGCCCCAGCATTTT.

The chain employs TRBV7-6 and TRBJ2-7; 9 bases are shared with TRBD1. Germline V gives CDR1 SGHVS, CDR2 FNYEAQ. V lost 5 bases, J lost 6 bases, and 14 bases stayed unmatched. This CDR3 has 16 residues. CDR3 amino acids: CASSQSSLGTGTEQYF. CDR3 coding DNA: TGTGCCAGCAGCCAATCTTCGCTCGGGACAGGGACCGAGCAGTACTTC.

This clone was counted between two and nine times. V is TRBV5-4 and J is TRBJ1-4; unclear D gene. Trimming took 2 bases from V and 2 from J, leaving 10 bases between them. Germline loops: CDR1 SGHNT, CDR2 YYREEE (reference sequence). This CDR3 is built from 15 residues. The CDR3 coding sequence is TGTGCCAGCAGCTTACAAACAGCGACTAATGAAAAACTGTTTTTT. Its translation: CASSLQTATNEKLFF.